This T cell receptor (beta chain) was retrieved from a study of PD-L1 blockade in urothelial cancer. The CDR3 covers 17 residues. The V segment lost 0 bases and the J segment 3 bases; nucleotides outside the gene matches: 7. The germline V gene has CDR1 LNHDA and CDR2 SQIVND (reference sequence). The protocol was immunoSEQ multiplex PCR, while the TCRdb copy is restricted to in-frame clones and leaves out a portion. The sample holds 55,000 to 80,000 clones; about 86% are singletons and the top ten take roughly 3.5%. In its sample, this clone was seen a few times. This sample's time point: pretreatment peripheral blood.

The chain recombines TRBV19 with TRBJ2-3; 9 nucleotides agree with TRBD2. Sequences were derived from PBMCs, sampled around atezolizumab (anti-PD-L1) treatment. This TCR came from a man between 65 and 80 years old with urothelial cancer. The CDR3 nucleotides read TGTGCCAGTAGTATAGATCCAGCGGGAGGAGGGACAGATACGCAGTATTTT. This sequence encodes CASSIDPAGGGTDTQYF.